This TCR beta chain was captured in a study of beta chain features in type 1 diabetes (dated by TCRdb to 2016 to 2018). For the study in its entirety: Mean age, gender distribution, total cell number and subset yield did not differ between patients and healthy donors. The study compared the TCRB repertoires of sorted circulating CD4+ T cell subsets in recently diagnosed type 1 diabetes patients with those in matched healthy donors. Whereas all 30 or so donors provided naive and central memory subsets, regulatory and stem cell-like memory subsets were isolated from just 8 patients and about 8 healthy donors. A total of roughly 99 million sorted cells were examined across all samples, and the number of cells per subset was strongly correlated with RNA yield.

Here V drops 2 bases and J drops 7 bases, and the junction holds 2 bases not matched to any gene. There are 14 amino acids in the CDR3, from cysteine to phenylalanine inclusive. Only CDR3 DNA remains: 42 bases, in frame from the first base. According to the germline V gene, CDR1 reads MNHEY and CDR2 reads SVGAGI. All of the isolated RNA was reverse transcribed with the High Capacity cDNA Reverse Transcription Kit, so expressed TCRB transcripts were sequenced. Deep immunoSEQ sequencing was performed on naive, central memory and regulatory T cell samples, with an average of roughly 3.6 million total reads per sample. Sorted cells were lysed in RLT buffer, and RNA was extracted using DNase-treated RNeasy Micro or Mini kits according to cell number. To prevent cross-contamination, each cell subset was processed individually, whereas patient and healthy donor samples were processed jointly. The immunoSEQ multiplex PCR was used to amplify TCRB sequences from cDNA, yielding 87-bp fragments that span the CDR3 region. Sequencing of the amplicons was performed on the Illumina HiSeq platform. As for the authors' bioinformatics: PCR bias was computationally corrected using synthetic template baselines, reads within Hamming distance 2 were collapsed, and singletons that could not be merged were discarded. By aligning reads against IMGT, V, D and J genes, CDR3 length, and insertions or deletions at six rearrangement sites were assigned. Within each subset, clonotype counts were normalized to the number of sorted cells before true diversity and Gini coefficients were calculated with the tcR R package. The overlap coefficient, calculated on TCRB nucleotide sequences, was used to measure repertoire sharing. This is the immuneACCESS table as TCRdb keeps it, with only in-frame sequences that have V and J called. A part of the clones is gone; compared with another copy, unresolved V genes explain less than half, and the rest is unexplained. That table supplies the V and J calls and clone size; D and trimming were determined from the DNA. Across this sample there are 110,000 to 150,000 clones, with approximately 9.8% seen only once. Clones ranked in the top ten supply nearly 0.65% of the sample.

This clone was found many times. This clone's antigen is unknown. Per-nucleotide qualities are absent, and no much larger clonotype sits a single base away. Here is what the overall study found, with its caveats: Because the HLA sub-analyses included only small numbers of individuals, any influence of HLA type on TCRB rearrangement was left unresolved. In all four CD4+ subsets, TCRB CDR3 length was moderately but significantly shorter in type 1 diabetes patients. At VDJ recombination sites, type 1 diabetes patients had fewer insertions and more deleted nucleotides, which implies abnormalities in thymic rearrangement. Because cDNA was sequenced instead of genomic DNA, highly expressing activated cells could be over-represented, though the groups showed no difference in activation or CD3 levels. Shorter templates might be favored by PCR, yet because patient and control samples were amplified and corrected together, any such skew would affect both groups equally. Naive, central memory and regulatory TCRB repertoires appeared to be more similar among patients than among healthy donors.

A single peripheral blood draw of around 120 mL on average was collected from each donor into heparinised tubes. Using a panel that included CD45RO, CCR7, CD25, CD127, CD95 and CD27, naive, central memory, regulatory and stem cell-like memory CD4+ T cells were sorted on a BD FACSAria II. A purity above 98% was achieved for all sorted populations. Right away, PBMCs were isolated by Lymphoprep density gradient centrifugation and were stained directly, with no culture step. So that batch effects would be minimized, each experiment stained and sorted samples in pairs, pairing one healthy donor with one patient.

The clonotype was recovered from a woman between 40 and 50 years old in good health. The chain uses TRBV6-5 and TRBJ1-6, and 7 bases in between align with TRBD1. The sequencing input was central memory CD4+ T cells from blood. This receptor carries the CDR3 CASSYNRGNSPLHF. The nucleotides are TGTGCCAGCAGTTACAACAGGGGAAATTCACCCCTCCACTTT.